One sample yielded the 27 T cell receptor beta chains listed below, sequenced in a study of cytomegalovirus exposure and HLA in healthy donors (dated by TCRdb to the late 2010s). Receptor amplification or capture employed the immunoSEQ multiplex PCR assay. The multiplex PCR relied on a mix of 60 forward primers for TCR Vbeta segments and 13 reverse primers for TCR Jbeta segments. TCRdb re-hosts the immuneACCESS table, in-frame sequences only. Its copies lack some clones; in the studies checked, an unresolved V gene accounts for under half of them, and the cause for the rest is not known. The sample table shows 100,000 to 150,000 clones, and about 78% are seen once. In total, the top ten clones hold more than 1% of the sample. What was sequenced was PBMCs. The receptors were gathered from a female donor in good health and CMV-seronegative.

V usage is TRBV5-4 and J usage is TRBJ1-1; D is ambiguous. Germline loops: CDR1 SGHNT, CDR2 YYREEE (reference sequence). Between the trimmed V and J ends, which lost 4 bases and 1 base, there was a span of 11 bases. The CDR3 length is 14 residues. The CDR3 nucleotides read TGTGCCAGCAGCCGCTTAGGCGGGAACACTGAAGCTTTCTTT. As protein: CASSRLGGNTEAFF.

There are a few counts of this clone. V and J are TRBV9 and TRBJ2-3; 10 nucleotides match TRBD2. Trimming took 2 bases from V and 3 from J; bases not matched to a gene: 0. The CDR3 spans 14 residues. CDR1 SGDLS and CDR2 YYNGEE come from the germline V gene. The CDR3 reads CASSVSGRTDTQYF. CDR3 in DNA: TGTGCCAGCAGCGTTAGCGGGAGGACAGATACGCAGTATTTT.

The rearrangement joins TRBV7-2 to TRBJ2-3, with D possibly matching TRBD1 (6 bases). The V end was cut by 6 bases, the J end by 0 bases, with 10 bases between. This CDR3 is 14 amino acids long. The V gene's germline CDR1 is SGHTA and CDR2 FQGNSA. Written as DNA, the CDR3 is TGTGCCAGCAGACCCGACAGGAGCACAGATACGCAGTATTTT. It specifies CASRPDRSTDTQYF.

This chain links TRBV7-2 with TRBJ2-2; TRBD2 aligns across 9 bases. The J segment lost 5 bases and the V segment lost 5 bases, leaving 9 bases of the junction unmatched. The V gene's germline CDR1 is SGHTA and CDR2 FQGNSA. The CDR3 covers 16 residues. The CDR3 is CASSTGTSSGTGELFF. CDR3 DNA: TGTGCCAGCAGCACTGGGACTAGCTCCGGAACCGGGGAGCTGTTTTTT. Full variable domain (missing parts from reference TRBV7-2 and TRBJ2-2): GAGVSQSPSNKVTEKGKDVELRCDPISGHTALYWYRQSLGQGLEFLIYFQGNSAPDKSGLPSDRFSAERTGGSVSTLTIQRTQQEDSAVYLCASSTGTSSGTGELFFGEGSRLTVL.

V is TRBV9 and J is TRBJ2-5; D is unresolved. CDR3 length: 13 residues. Germline V lookup: CDR1 SGDLS, CDR2 YYNGEE. V lost 4 bases and J lost 7, with 14 bases in between. This CDR3 reads CASSPRQAWTQYF. DNA of the CDR3: TGTGCCAGCAGCCCCCGGCAGGCGTGGACCCAGTACTTC.

Of note for this clone: The final CDR3 position lacks the conserved phenylalanine or tryptophan, pointing to a likely read error. The CDR3 sequence: CASSLFGTSYGYTL. DNA for the CDR3: TGTGCCAGCAGTTTATTTGGGACAAGCTATGGCTACACCCTC. The chain uses TRBV28 and TRBJ1-2; a possible D gene is TRBD1 (6 bases). The V gene's germline CDR1 is MDHEN and CDR2 SYDVKM. The CDR3 spans 14 residues. Trimming stripped 1 base from V and 4 bases from J, with 10 bases between.

The rearrangement links TRBV7-9 to TRBJ2-1; D perhaps matches TRBD2 (6 bases). Germline CDR1 SEHNR, CDR2 FQNEAQ (reference sequence). This CDR3 has 15 amino acids. Trimming shortened V by 8 bases and J by 2 bases, and 16 bases separated the two germline ends. CDR3 amino acids: CASSPRASAYNEQFF. CDR3 DNA sequence: TGTGCCAGCTCCCCTAGGGCTAGCGCCTACAATGAGCAGTTCTTC.

This clone was recorded once. The chain uses TRBV10-3 and TRBJ1-5, with D uncertain. Germline V gene data show CDR1 as ENHRY and CDR2 as SYGVKD. This CDR3 contains 13 residues. Trimming left V 0 bases short and J 3 bases short, with 3 bases between. DNA for the CDR3: TGTGCCATCAGTGAGTCCGTCAATCAGCCCCAGCATTTT. It codes for CAISESVNQPQHF.

The genes are TRBV5-1 and TRBJ1-4; D unclear. The CDR3 contains 14 residues. The germline CDR1 and CDR2 sequences are SGHRS and YFSETQ. Trimming cost V 4 bases and J 2 bases, with 9 bases left between them. The CDR3 protein is CASSPSGTNEKLFF. CDR3 nucleotide sequence: TGCGCCAGCAGCCCGTCGGGGACTAATGAAAAACTGTTTTTT.

The chain links TRBV11-3 to TRBJ2-5; 8 bases align to TRBD2. V was clipped by 1 base and J by 5 bases; unmatched bases: 3. CDR1 is SGHNT and CDR2 is YENEEA in the germline V gene. The CDR3 has 14 residues. Here the CDR3 DNA reads TGTGCCAGCAGCTTAGCGGGAGGGCGGGAGACCCAGTACTTC. Protein sequence: CASSLAGGRETQYF.

This sequence joins TRBV5-1 and TRBJ2-4, with 7 positions matching TRBD1. Per the germline V gene, CDR1 is SGHRS and CDR2 is YFSETQ. The CDR3 is made up of 14 amino acids. Trimming removed 2 bases from V and 8 bases from J; junction bases left unmatched: 7. CDR3 protein: CASSLGQVVDIQYF. Written as DNA, the CDR3 is TGCGCCAGCAGCTTAGGACAGGTGGTTGACATTCAGTACTTC.

The gene calls are TRBV5-1 and TRBJ2-5, with a possible D match to TRBD2 (5 bases). TRBJ2-7 matches the DNA end more closely, so the J call is doubtful. This CDR3 comprises 13 residues. The V gene's germline CDR1 is SGHRS and CDR2 YFSETQ. CDR3 coding DNA: TGCGCCAGCAGCTTGGGGGCGGGTTACGAGCAGTACTTC. Amino acids: CASSLGAGYEQYF.

With regard to this clone: One end of the junction is discordant with germline, which a read error may explain. V gene TRBV30 combines with J gene TRBJ1-1; TRBD1 aligns across 7 bases. The CDR3 is 15 amino acids. The germline gives CDR1 GTSNPN, CDR2 SVGIG (reference sequence). Here the CDR3 reads CAWSVPGQWNPEAFF. Here the CDR3 DNA reads TGTGCCTGGAGTGTACCGGGACAGTGGAACCCTGAAGCTTTCTTT.

The rearrangement joins TRBV6-6 to TRBJ1-2; D uncertain. Germline CDR1 is MNHNY and CDR2 is SVGAGI (reference sequence). The CDR3 covers 13 residues. Trimming removed 4 bases from V and 3 bases from J, with 9 bases in between. The CDR3 sequence: CASSSKRDYGYTF. In DNA, the CDR3 is TGTGCCAGCAGTTCGAAGCGGGACTATGGCTACACCTTC.

The chain couples TRBV6-5 to TRBJ2-3; 7 bases match TRBD2. There are 16 residues in the CDR3. Germline CDR1 reads MNHEY; CDR2 reads SVGAGI. V lost 0 bases, J lost 5 bases, and 8 bases stayed unmatched. The CDR3 loop is CASSYSGGGPVDTQYF. The DNA of the CDR3 is TGTGCCAGCAGTTACTCTGGGGGAGGGCCGGTAGATACGCAGTATTTT.

V usage is TRBV19 and J usage is TRBJ1-1; 10 bases are shared with TRBD1. The CDR3 covers 15 residues. With 6 bases clipped from V and 5 bases from J, the junction kept 9 bases outside the gene matches. In germline, CDR1 is LNHDA, CDR2 SQIVND (reference sequence). Here the CDR3 reads CASRPETGGWTEAFF. The DNA of the CDR3 is TGTGCCAGTAGGCCAGAGACAGGGGGCTGGACTGAAGCTTTCTTT.

The V call is TRBV5-1, the J call TRBJ2-5; 7 bases match TRBD1. The V segment lost 3 bases and the J segment 4 bases; nucleotides outside the gene matches: 0. CDR3 length equals 12 residues. CDR1 and CDR2 from the germline V gene are SGHRS and YFSETQ. The CDR3 bases are TGCGCCAGCAGCTGGGACAGAGAGACCCAGTACTTC. Its protein is CASSWDRETQYF.

The V gene is TRBV29-1, the J gene TRBJ1-1; D is unclear. V shed 6 bases and J shed 0 bases, with 11 bases lying between them. This CDR3 is built from 13 residues. From germline, CDR1 is SQVTM and CDR2 ANQGSEA. The CDR3 sequence is CSVLRKVNTEAFF. The DNA of the CDR3 is TGCAGCGTCCTCAGAAAAGTGAACACTGAAGCTTTCTTT.

This chain connects TRBV2 to TRBJ1-2; D might be TRBD1 (5 bases). CDR3 length: 14 amino acids. Germline assignment: CDR1 SNHLY and CDR2 FYNNEI. The V gene lost 0 bases and the J gene lost 7 bases, with 12 bases spanning the gap. The CDR3 loop reads CASSEARGLGGYTF. CDR3 DNA: TGTGCCAGCAGTGAAGCCCGGGGGTTGGGTGGCTACACCTTC.

The rearrangement links TRBV19 to TRBJ2-7, with TRBD1 matching 9 bases. The CDR3 consists of 13 residues. Germline-derived CDR1 and CDR2 are LNHDA and SQIVND (reference sequence). Trimming cost V 4 bases and J 6 bases; bases outside gene matches: 4. CDR3 protein: CASSTDRGGEQYF. As DNA, the CDR3 is TGTGCCAGTAGTACGGACAGGGGAGGCGAGCAGTACTTC.

This chain uses TRBV19 with TRBJ1-1; D might be TRBD1 (6 bases). CDR1 LNHDA and CDR2 SQIVND come from the germline V gene (reference sequence). Deletions cut 5 bases from V and 0 bases from J, with 10 bases between. This CDR3 comprises 14 residues. CDR3 in DNA: TGTGCCAGTAGTTTCGGACAGTTGAACACTGAAGCTTTCTTT. It codes for CASSFGQLNTEAFF.

This clone was observed a few times. The chain employs TRBV2 and TRBJ2-3; 11 bases match TRBD2. V lost 6 bases to trimming and J lost 4 bases; unmatched junction nucleotides: 3. The germline CDR1 and CDR2 sequences are SNHLY and FYNNEI. The CDR3 has 14 residues. CDR3 in amino acids: CASRGLAAADTQYF. For the CDR3, the DNA is TGTGCCAGCAGGGGACTAGCGGCGGCAGATACGCAGTATTTT.

V usage is TRBV28 and J usage is TRBJ1-2; the match to TRBD1 covers 9 bases. V shed 4 bases, J shed 7 bases, and the junction held 13 bases outside the gene matches. This CDR3 spans 16 amino acids. In germline, CDR1 is MDHEN, CDR2 SYDVKM. CDR3 sequence (DNA): TGTGCCAGCAGTTATCCGACTGGGACAGGGAGAGGTGGCTACACCTTC. Translated: CASSYPTGTGRGGYTF.

The CDR3 nucleotides are TGTGCCAGCTCACCAGCGAGGGTCGGGGCAGATACGCAGTATTTT. The encoded protein is CASSPARVGADTQYF. The gene calls are TRBV18 and TRBJ2-3; possibly TRBD2 for D (5 bases). The V gene lost 2 bases and the J gene lost 4 bases, with 13 bases spanning the gap. Germline-derived CDR1 and CDR2 are KGHSH and LQKENI. The CDR3 is 15 amino acids.

V usage is TRBV11-2 and J usage is TRBJ1-4; D remains ambiguous. Germline CDR1 and CDR2: SGHAT and FQNNGV. Trimming took 1 base from V and 3 from J, leaving 12 bases between them. The CDR3 loop spans 16 amino acids. CDR3 amino acids: CASSLGVGSPNEKLFF. The CDR3 region has the DNA TGTGCCAGCAGCTTAGGGGTGGGCAGCCCTAATGAAAAACTGTTTTTT.

Notes on this clone: Other DNA sequences from this sample encode an identical CDR3 as well. The chain links TRBV18 to TRBJ2-5, with TRBD1 identical over 7 bases. The CDR3 contains 14 residues. CDR1 KGHSH and CDR2 LQKENI come from the germline V gene. V gave up 3 bases and J gave up 2 bases; unmatched junction bases: 3. CDR3 loop: CASSPGTVQETQYF. CDR3 coding DNA: TGTGCCAGCTCACCCGGGACAGTTCAAGAGACCCAGTACTTC.

The chain is built from TRBV27 and TRBJ1-5; possible D gene TRBD1, 6 bases. Trimming left V 6 bases short and J 2 bases short, with 20 bases between. CDR3 length equals 17 residues. CDR1 is MNHEY, CDR2 SMNVEV, per germline (reference sequence). In nucleotides, the CDR3 is TGTGCCAGCAGCCGATCCGCGACAGGTGCGGGCAATCAGCCCCAGCATTTT. It yields the protein CASSRSATGAGNQPQHF.